The T cell receptor (beta chain) under discussion was sequenced for a study of T cell changes during pregnancy in multiple sclerosis. Using immunoSEQ multiplex PCR, the repertoire was profiled, and TCRdb retains in-frame clones only, with some absent. The sample yields about 100,000 clones, about 92% seen once. The CDR3 is 13 amino acids. CDR1 and CDR2 from the germline V gene are SGHTA and FQGNSA. The germline V and J ends were trimmed by 0 bases and 7 bases, with 9 bases remaining between them. The sample here was peripheral blood, taken after pregnancy. The chain joins TRBV7-2 to TRBJ2-5; no firm D call. This TCR was recovered from a female donor with multiple sclerosis, enrolled in a pregnancy study. CDR3 DNA sequence: TGTGCCAGCAGCTTAGCCGGGTTGCCGACCCAGTACTTC. Its protein product is CASSLAGLPTQYF.